The rows below give T cell receptor beta chains drawn from one sample of a study of blood T cells in healthy people across ages. Using its own MiXCR run on the 5' RACE reads, TCRdb lists one record per CDR3 protein. The sample has roughly 790,000 distinct CDR3 sequences; roughly 45% are singletons. The specimen was blood. The source of these receptors is a woman aged 55-70 years in good health. CDR3s include the opening cysteine and the closing phenylalanine or tryptophan. D genes are given only for firm matches. Size is stated for part of the rows, as once, few or many counts, or as a class when the clone is expanded.

V gene	D gene	clone size	J gene	CDR3 protein	CDR3 DNA
TRBV3-1	.	few	TRBJ2-7	CASSHPGRYSTYEQYF	TGTGCCAGCAGCCACCCTGGGCGATATTCGACCTACGAGCAGTACTTC
TRBV18	TRBD1	.	TRBJ2-7	CASSLGTGPPYEQYF	TGTGCCAGCTCACTTGGGACAGGACCCCCCTACGAGCAGTACTTC
TRBV30	.	.	TRBJ1-1	CAWKGGPGSTEAFF	TGTGCCTGGAAGGGGGGACCCGGGAGCACTGAAGCTTTCTTT
TRBV11-2	.	few	TRBJ1-5	CASSLQGDQPQHF	TGTGCCAGCAGCTTACAGGGAGATCAGCCCCAGCATTTT
TRBV6-2/TRBV6-3	.	once	TRBJ2-7	CASSYSPAGHSYEQYF	TGTGCCAGCAGTTACTCGCCGGCAGGGCACTCCTACGAGCAGTACTTC
TRBV6-5	TRBD2	.	TRBJ2-3	CASSYSGGGQPVDTQYF	TGTGCCAGCAGTTACTCGGGCGGGGGGCAGCCAGTAGATACGCAGTATTTT
TRBV6-5	.	.	TRBJ2-7	CASSYGGQSYEQYF	TGTGCCAGCAGTTACGGTGGGCAGTCCTACGAGCAGTACTTC
TRBV6-1	.	.	TRBJ2-4	CASSLGGWGNIQYF	TGTGCCAGCAGTCTTGGGGGGTGGGGAAACATTCAGTACTTC
TRBV4-3	.	few	TRBJ2-2	CASSQGEGWYGSGSDTGELFF	TGCGCCAGCAGCCAGGGAGAAGGGTGGTACGGATCCGGGTCGGACACCGGGGAGCTGTTTTTT
TRBV29-1	.	many	TRBJ2-7	CSVEERGQTYEQYF	TGCAGCGTTGAAGAAAGAGGACAAACCTACGAGCAGTACTTC
TRBV12-3/TRBV12-4	.	few	TRBJ2-1	CASSPHSEQFF	TGTGCCAGCAGTCCGCATAGTGAGCAGTTCTTC
TRBV27	.	many	TRBJ2-7	CASGMGGYEQYF	TGTGCCAGCGGCATGGGGGGTTACGAGCAGTACTTC
TRBV7-8	TRBD2	.	TRBJ2-1	CASSLVPTSGHEQFF	TGTGCCAGCAGCTTAGTCCCGACTAGCGGTCATGAGCAGTTCTTC
TRBV29-1	.	few	TRBJ2-7	CSVKAGYEQYF	TGCAGCGTTAAGGCAGGGTACGAGCAGTACTTC
TRBV5-4	TRBD2	.	TRBJ2-2	CASSLLAGVATGELFF	TGTGCCAGCAGCTTACTAGCGGGGGTAGCCACCGGGGAGCTGTTTTTT
TRBV18	.	.	TRBJ1-1	CASAPGQAEAFF	TGTGCCAGCGCACCAGGTCAGGCTGAAGCTTTCTTT
TRBV7-9	.	.	TRBJ2-1	CASSSRDLGANEQFF	TGTGCCAGCAGCTCTCGAGATCTCGGGGCCAATGAGCAGTTCTTC
TRBV27	TRBD1	.	TRBJ2-5	CATAGQGYQETQYF	TGTGCCACCGCGGGACAGGGGTACCAAGAGACCCAGTACTTC
TRBV9	.	.	TRBJ2-1	CASSGSWGSYNEQFF	TGTGCCAGCAGCGGTAGTTGGGGTTCATACAATGAGCAGTTCTTC
TRBV6-5	TRBD1	.	TRBJ2-1	CASSQDRGPYDEQFF	TGTGCCAGCAGTCAGGACAGGGGGCCCTACGATGAGCAGTTCTTC
TRBV18	.	few	TRBJ1-2	CASSQRTANYGYTF	TGTGCCAGCTCACAGCGGACAGCTAACTATGGCTACACCTTC
TRBV4-1	.	.	TRBJ2-1	CASSRPRVYNEQFF	TGCGCCAGCAGCCGACCCCGAGTTTACAATGAGCAGTTCTTC
TRBV4-3	TRBD1	.	TRBJ1-6	CASSQVTGGNSPLHF	TGCGCCAGCAGCCAAGTGACAGGGGGTAATTCACCCCTCCACTTT
TRBV5-6	TRBD2	.	TRBJ2-7	CASSFTTPLLRLAGPYEQYF	TGTGCCAGCAGCTTTACCACACCATTGCTAAGACTAGCGGGGCCATACGAGCAGTACTTC
TRBV11-3	.	few	TRBJ2-5	CASSPGVWETQYF	TGTGCCAGCAGCCCCGGGGTGTGGGAGACCCAGTACTTC
TRBV7-2	.	.	TRBJ2-5	CASSSGGPRETQYF	TGTGCCAGCAGCTCAGGAGGGCCACGAGAGACCCAGTACTTC
TRBV12-3/TRBV12-4	.	once	TRBJ2-3	CVSSLRGTRADTQYF	TGTGTCAGCAGTTTAAGGGGAACCCGCGCAGATACGCAGTATTTT
TRBV4-1	TRBD1	few	TRBJ2-7	CASSHSPGQGSYEQYF	TGCGCCAGCAGCCATTCTCCGGGACAGGGGTCCTACGAGCAGTACTTC
TRBV27	TRBD2	once	TRBJ2-1	CASSPVAGPTHYEQFF	TGTGCCAGCAGCCCGGTAGCGGGACCTACGCATTACGAGCAGTTCTTC
TRBV4-3	.	once	TRBJ2-5	CASSQGLLETQYF	TGCGCCAGCAGCCAAGGCCTCTTAGAGACCCAGTACTTC
TRBV5-1	.	.	TRBJ1-4	CASSLAGRFEEKLFF	TGCGCCAGCAGCTTGGCGGGACGGTTTGAGGAAAAACTGTTTTTT
TRBV9	TRBD2	.	TRBJ2-5	CASSVGSGGNQETQYF	TGTGCCAGCAGCGTAGGTAGCGGGGGGAACCAAGAGACCCAGTACTTC
TRBV3-1	TRBD2	.	TRBJ2-1	CASSQFLAGGDNEQFF	TGTGCCAGCAGCCAATTTCTAGCGGGAGGGGACAATGAGCAGTTCTTC
TRBV28	.	.	TRBJ2-7	CASSLLARISYEQYF	TGTGCCAGCAGTTTACTAGCCAGGATCTCCTACGAGCAGTACTTC
TRBV6-2/TRBV6-3	.	.	TRBJ1-1	CASSYVWGDTEAFF	TGTGCCAGCAGTTACGTTTGGGGGGACACTGAAGCTTTCTTT
TRBV29-1	TRBD1	.	TRBJ2-7	CSVVGQGAYEQYF	TGCAGCGTTGTGGGACAGGGTGCTTACGAGCAGTACTTC